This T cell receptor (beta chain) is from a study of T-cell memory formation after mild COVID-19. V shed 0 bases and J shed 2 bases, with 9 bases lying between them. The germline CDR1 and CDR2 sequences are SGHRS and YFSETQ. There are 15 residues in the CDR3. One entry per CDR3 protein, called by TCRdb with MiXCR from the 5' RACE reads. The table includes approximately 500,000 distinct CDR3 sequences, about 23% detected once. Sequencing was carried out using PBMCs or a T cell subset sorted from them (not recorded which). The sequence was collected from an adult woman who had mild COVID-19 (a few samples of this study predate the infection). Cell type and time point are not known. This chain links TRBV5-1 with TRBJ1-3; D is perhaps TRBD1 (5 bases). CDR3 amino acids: CASSLDQGTGNTIYF. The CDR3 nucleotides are TGCGCCAGCAGCTTGGATCAGGGAACTGGAAACACCATATATTTT.